The 20 T cell receptor beta chains in this list originate from one sample, sequenced in a study of blood T cell repertoires in COVID-19 (dated by TCRdb to 2020 to 2022). Library construction relied on the immunoSEQ multiplex PCR assay. As stored in TCRdb, this immuneACCESS dataset retains in-frame rearrangements with V and J assigned. A fraction of the clones does not appear; measured against another copy, unresolved V genes explain less than half of the discrepancy, and the remainder lacks a known reason. The sample table records about 200,000 clones; about three quarters of these occur just once. The ten most abundant clones make up 2.5% to 3% of the sample. What was sequenced was peripheral blood. The source is a woman aged 80 or over with active or convalescent COVID-19.

The rearrangement links TRBV29-1 to TRBJ1-2; TRBD1 matches at 11 bases. J was trimmed by 7 bases and V by 7 bases; bases with no gene match: 2. CDR3 length: 11 amino acids. Germline V gives CDR1 SQVTM, CDR2 ANQGSEA. The chain's CDR3 is CSAGTGGGYTF. CDR3 nucleotide sequence: TGCAGCGCCGGGACAGGGGGTGGCTACACCTTC.

This clone has just one count. The rearrangement joins TRBV28 to TRBJ2-2; 8 bases fit TRBD1. The junction had 4 bases not matched to a gene; V was cut back by 10 bases and J by 3 bases. This CDR3 region has 13 residues. Germline-derived CDR1 and CDR2 are MDHEN and SYDVKM. Written as DNA, the CDR3 is TGTGCCAACGTGGACAGGGACACCGGGGAGCTGTTTTTT. It is translated as CANVDRDTGELFF.

The CDR3 spells CASSSTSTGETNSPLHF. The CDR3 nucleotides read TGTGCCAGCAGTTCAACTTCCACTGGGGAGACTAATTCACCCCTCCACTTT. The chain links TRBV28 to TRBJ1-6; unclear D gene. Germline V lookup: CDR1 MDHEN, CDR2 SYDVKM. CDR3 length: 17 residues. Trimming removed 4 bases at V and 6 bases at J, with 19 bases between.

Written as DNA, the CDR3 is TGTGCCAGCAGTCCGAGGACTAGCGGGGGGAGCACGAACACCGGGGAGCTGTTTTTT. Translated, it gives CASSPRTSGGSTNTGELFF. This chain joins TRBV6-6 and TRBJ2-2; TRBD2 agrees at 14 bases. Looked up from germline, CDR1 is MNHNY and CDR2 is SVGAGI (reference sequence). CDR3 length equals 19 residues. V dropped 5 bases and J dropped 0; count of bases not matched to a gene: 8.

For this clone: One end of the junction is discordant with germline, which a read error may explain. The V gene is TRBV16, the J gene TRBJ1-2; D gene unclear. The CDR3 spans 15 residues. Germline assignment: CDR1 KGHSY and CDR2 FQNENV. DNA for the CDR3: TGTGCCAGCAGACAATGGTCAACAGTTGACTATGGCTACACCTTC. Translated: CASRQWSTVDYGYTF.

As concerns this clone: The identical CDR3 is also encoded by other nucleotide sequences in the sample. The chain recombines TRBV28 with TRBJ2-5; TRBD2 matches at 7 bases. CDR3 size: 12 residues. Germline V gene lookup returns CDR1 MDHEN and CDR2 SYDVKM. V was pared by 8 bases and J by 3 bases, with 3 bases of the junction left unmatched. CDR3 DNA: TGTGCCAGCGAGGGAGGGGAAGAGACCCAGTACTTC. Protein product: CASEGGEETQYF.

V is TRBV19 and J is TRBJ1-6, with no clear D. V was trimmed by 8 bases and J by 0 bases, leaving 8 bases between them. The CDR3 length is 14 residues. The germline V gene has CDR1 LNHDA and CDR2 SQIVND (reference sequence). The CDR3, as DNA: TGTGCCAGTCAGAGGAGCTCCTATAATTCACCCCTCCACTTT. Its protein product is CASQRSSYNSPLHF. The full variable domain, with the rest looked up from reference TRBV19 and TRBJ1-6, is DGGITQSPKYLFRKEGQNVTLSCEQNLNHDAMYWYRQDPGQGLRLIYYSQIVNDFQKGDIAEGYSVSREKKESFPLTVTSAQKNPTAFYLCASQRSSYNSPLHFGNGTRLTVT.

This clone was observed a few times. The rearrangement links TRBV28 to TRBJ2-7; a weak D match, TRBD2 (6 bases). Germline V gene data show CDR1 as MDHEN and CDR2 as SYDVKM. The CDR3 runs to 13 residues. With 4 bases removed from V and 0 bases from J, the gap between germline ends came to 7 bases. CDR3 sequence reads: CASSYGGSYEQYF. CDR3 nucleotide sequence: TGTGCCAGCAGTTACGGGGGCTCCTACGAGCAGTACTTC.

This clone was recorded only once. The chain recombines TRBV1 with TRBJ2-2; the D segment call TRBD2 is taken from the table without a DNA check. TRBV1 is annotated as a pseudogene. The CDR3 runs 17 residues. The CDR3 sequence is CTSSQFWTSGDTGELFF. CDR3 DNA sequence: TGCACCAGCAGCCAATTCTGGACTAGCGGGGACACCGGGGAGCTGTTTTTT.

The count of this clone is one. CDR3 in amino acids: CASSFQGAVNTEAFF. CDR3 DNA: TGTGCCAGCAGTTTTCAGGGGGCAGTAAACACTGAAGCTTTCTTT. The chain carries TRBV28 and TRBJ1-1; 8 bases match TRBD1. V was pared by 3 bases and J by 2 bases, with 5 bases of the junction left unmatched. The CDR3 extends over 15 amino acids. Germline CDR1 MDHEN, CDR2 SYDVKM. The whole variable domain, remainder taken from reference TRBV28 and TRBJ1-1, is DVKVTQSSRYLVKRTGEKVFLECVQDMDHENMFWYRQDPGLGLRLIYFSYDVKMKEKGDIPEGYSVSREKKERFSLILESASTNQTSMYLCASSFQGAVNTEAFFGQGTRLTVV.

The V call is TRBV7-9, the J call TRBJ2-3; 11 bases match TRBD1. CDR1 and CDR2 (germline): SEHNR, FQNEAQ (reference sequence). The V segment lost 5 bases and the J segment 1 base; nucleotides outside the gene matches: 8. The length of the CDR3 is 17 residues. Here the CDR3 reads CASSPGQGAGGTDTQYF. CDR3 bases: TGTGCCAGCAGCCCAGGACAGGGGGCGGGTGGCACAGATACGCAGTATTTT.

The chain employs TRBV9 and TRBJ2-3; D is perhaps TRBD1 (6 bases). The germline CDR1 and CDR2 sequences are SGDLS and YYNGEE. V dropped 0 bases and J dropped 3 bases, with 14 bases sitting between them. The CDR3 length is 16 residues. In DNA, the CDR3 is TGTGCCAGCAGCGTAGGGCAGGGGATGAGGACAGATACGCAGTATTTT. It translates to CASSVGQGMRTDTQYF.

The chain combines TRBV18 with TRBJ1-1, with D possibly matching TRBD1 (5 bases). CDR1 and CDR2 from the germline V gene are KGHSH and LQKENI. CDR3 length: 14 amino acids. Trimming pared 6 bases from V and 5 bases from J, leaving 16 bases between. The CDR3 protein is CASSFGGEGTEAFF. The DNA for the CDR3 is TGTGCCAGCTCGTTCGGGGGGGAGGGAACTGAAGCTTTCTTT.

Remarks on this clone: Other DNA sequences in this sample translate to the same CDR3. J is TRBJ1-6 and V is TRBV6-5; 12 bases are shared with TRBD1. CDR3 length equals 14 residues. The germline gives CDR1 MNHEY, CDR2 SVGAGI. Trimming cost V 7 bases and J 8 bases; bases outside gene matches: 3. The CDR3, as DNA: TGTGCCAGCATGGGGACAGGGGGCGATTCACCCCTCCACTTT. This encodes CASMGTGGDSPLHF.

V usage is TRBV19 and J usage is TRBJ2-3; the match to TRBD2 covers 11 bases. Germline CDR1 reads LNHDA; CDR2 reads SQIVND (reference sequence). This CDR3 has 19 amino acids. Unmatched junction bases numbered 15, after V lost 5 bases and J lost 2 bases. The CDR3 bases are TGTGCCAGTAGTTCCACTAGCGGGGGAACTATGACGACCACAGATACGCAGTATTTT. The encoded protein is CASSSTSGGTMTTTDTQYF.

The chain joins TRBV28 to TRBJ1-6; no clear D gene. Trimming removed 7 bases at V and 2 bases at J, with 18 bases between. CDR1 is MDHEN, CDR2 SYDVKM, per germline. The CDR3 has 17 residues. The CDR3 loop reads CASTPPGTPPYNSPLHF. For the CDR3, the DNA is TGTGCCAGCACCCCCCCAGGAACCCCTCCCTATAATTCACCCCTCCACTTT.

V usage is TRBV28 and J usage is TRBJ1-1, with 7 bases identical to TRBD1. Germline V gives CDR1 MDHEN, CDR2 SYDVKM. This CDR3 has 16 residues. Trimming at V came to 4 bases and at J to 7 bases, leaving 15 bases not matched to a gene. The CDR3 bases are TGTGCCAGCAGTTCCGGGACAGAGCTAGGAATGAATGAAGCTTTCTTT. Its protein product is CASSSGTELGMNEAFF. Full variable domain (remainder filled in from reference TRBV28 and TRBJ1-1): DVKVTQSSRYLVKRTGEKVFLECVQDMDHENMFWYRQDPGLGLRLIYFSYDVKMKEKGDIPEGYSVSREKKERFSLILESASTNQTSMYLCASSSGTELGMNEAFFGQGTRLTVV.

The J gene is TRBJ1-4, the V gene TRBV30; perhaps TRBD1 as D (5 bases). This CDR3 has 14 amino acids. From germline, CDR1 is GTSNPN and CDR2 SVGIG (reference sequence). V was clipped by 1 base and J by 7 bases, with 13 bases between them. The CDR3 DNA follows: TGTGCCTGGAGTGCCAAGGGGTTTAGTGAAAAACTGTTTTTT. Translated: CAWSAKGFSEKLFF.

The chain recombines TRBV5-1 with TRBJ1-1; perhaps TRBD1 as D (5 bases). Looked up from germline, CDR1 is SGHRS and CDR2 is YFSETQ. Trimming took 3 bases from V and 1 from J, leaving 10 bases between them. The CDR3 has 14 residues. The CDR3 bases are TGCGCCAGCAGCTGGGGCAGGAGGAACACTGAAGCTTTCTTT. Translated: CASSWGRRNTEAFF.

The chain combines TRBV9 with TRBJ1-2; the D is unclear. The germline V gene encodes CDR1 SGDLS and CDR2 YYNGEE. This CDR3 comprises 14 residues. Trimming shortened V by 6 bases and J by 4 bases, and 16 bases separated the two germline ends. The CDR3 loop reads CASNAREGVYGYTF. The CDR3 nucleotides are TGTGCCAGCAACGCCCGCGAGGGAGTCTATGGCTACACCTTC.